This T cell receptor beta chain came from a study of blood T cell repertoires in COVID-19 (dated by TCRdb to about 2020). As for the study more broadly: Samples covering the acute and convalescent phases of COVID-19 were provided by collaborators in the United States, Italy and Spain. Samples came from the ongoing ImmuneRACE study (first 160 participants) plus 1,254 subjects from 6 global collaborators. The repertoires were made available in a free public database intended to serve as a resource for research on the immune response to SARS-CoV-2. Subjects who had been exposed to COVID-19, were actively infected with it, or had recovered from it provided the deeply sampled blood TCRbeta repertoires that made up the dataset. Where available, HLA class I and class II types were taken from metadata supplied by the sample provider and were not determined by assay-based typing. The prospective study material was composed of cDNA or gDNA derived from T cells, B-cell-depleted T cells, or PBMCs. Nearly every sample came with metadata listing a de-identified subject ID, COVID-19 status, age in years and sex. Points the paper makes about the study in general: Clinical and demographic metadata were provided uncurated, with the amount varying by source and participant.

CDR1 and CDR2 were assigned from the germline V gene as MNHEY and SVGAGI. V was cut back by 9 bases and J by 0 bases, leaving a gap of 9 bases between them. The CDR3 runs 12 residues from the cysteine to the phenylalanine. The entry retains the CDR3 DNA only, 36 bases that are in frame from base 1. This clone has more than one count but fewer than ten. Its recognized antigen is unknown. Per-base quality was not reported, and no clone a single base away is much larger than it. Another Seattle source contributed samples from volunteer blood donors who had recovered from COVID-19. Whole blood was collected in K2EDTA tubes by collaborating institutions according to the institutions' own protocols. For TCRbeta analysis, collaborators shipped samples as frozen whole blood, isolated PBMCs, or DNA extracted from either of those sample types. The immunoSEQ Assay, a bias-controlled multiplex PCR, was used to amplify TCRbeta CDR3 regions from genomic DNA. The authors processed their data as follows. The number of nucleated cells in each sample was estimated from the amplification of reference gene primers within the assay. Sequence reads were collapsed and filtered to measure the absolute abundance of every unique TCRbeta CDR3 rearrangement. Productive Simpson clonality was computed per sample as the square root of Simpson's diversity index over productive rearrangements. TCRdb obtained this table from immuneACCESS and retained in-frame rearrangements with V and J assigned. These tables miss some clones; where compared with another copy, unresolved V genes account for less than half of the shortfall, and the remainder is unexplained. The DNA gave D and trimming, while V, J and clone size come from that table. Within this sample are about 310,000 clones, with about 89% of them counted one time only. Clones ranked in the top ten supply around 7.8% of the sample.

This sequence uses TRBV6-5 and TRBJ2-7, with no confidently assigned D gene. Sequenced input: peripheral blood. This TCR derives from a woman aged 45-59 years who had recovered from COVID-19. The nucleotide sequence reads as follows: TGTGCCAGACCGGTAAGCTCCTACGAGCAGTACTTC. Its amino acids are CARPVSSYEQYF.